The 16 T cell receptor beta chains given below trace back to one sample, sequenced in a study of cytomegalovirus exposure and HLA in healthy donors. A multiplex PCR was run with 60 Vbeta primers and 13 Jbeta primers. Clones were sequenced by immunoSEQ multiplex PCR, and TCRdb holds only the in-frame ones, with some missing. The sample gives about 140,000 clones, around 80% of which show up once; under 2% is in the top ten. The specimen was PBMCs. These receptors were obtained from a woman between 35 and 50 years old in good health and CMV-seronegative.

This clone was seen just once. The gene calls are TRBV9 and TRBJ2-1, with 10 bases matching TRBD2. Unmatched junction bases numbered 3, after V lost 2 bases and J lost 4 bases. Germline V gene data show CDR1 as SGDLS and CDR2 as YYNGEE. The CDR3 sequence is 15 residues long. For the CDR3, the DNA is TGTGCCAGCAGCGTTACTAGCGGGGATTACAATGAGCAGTTCTTC. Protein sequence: CASSVTSGDYNEQFF.

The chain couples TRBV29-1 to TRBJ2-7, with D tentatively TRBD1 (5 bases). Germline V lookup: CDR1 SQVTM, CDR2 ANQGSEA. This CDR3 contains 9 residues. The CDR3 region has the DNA TGCAGCGTTGATGGCAGGGCTAGGGTC. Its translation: CSVDGRARV.

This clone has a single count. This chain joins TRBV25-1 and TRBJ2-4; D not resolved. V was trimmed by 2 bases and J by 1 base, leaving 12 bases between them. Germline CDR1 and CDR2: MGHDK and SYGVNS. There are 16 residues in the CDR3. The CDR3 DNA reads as TGTGCCAGCAGTGAACGAGCCACCGGGGCCAAAAACATTCAGTACTTC. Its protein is CASSERATGAKNIQYF.

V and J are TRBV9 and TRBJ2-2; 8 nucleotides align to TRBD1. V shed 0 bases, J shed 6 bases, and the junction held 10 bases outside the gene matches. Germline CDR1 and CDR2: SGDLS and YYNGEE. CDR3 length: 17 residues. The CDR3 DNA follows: TGTGCCAGCAGCGTAGCTTCCTGGACAGGGTCCGCCGGGGAGCTGTTTTTT. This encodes CASSVASWTGSAGELFF.

CDR3 in amino acids: CASSQRTGKGIDGYTF. In nucleotides, the CDR3 is TGTGCCAGCAGCCAAAGGACAGGGAAGGGTATAGATGGCTACACCTTC. The chain joins TRBV28 to TRBJ1-2; 8 nucleotides align to TRBD1. CDR1 is MDHEN and CDR2 is SYDVKM in the germline V gene. The V and J ends lost 6 bases and 6 bases, in that order; junction bases with no gene match: 15. The CDR3 is 16 residues long.

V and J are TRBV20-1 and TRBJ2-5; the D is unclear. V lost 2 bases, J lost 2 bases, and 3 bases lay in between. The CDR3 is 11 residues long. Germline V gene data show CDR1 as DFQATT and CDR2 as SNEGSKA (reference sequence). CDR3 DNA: TGCAGTGCTAGACCACAAGAGACCCAGTACTTC. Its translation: CSARPQETQYF.

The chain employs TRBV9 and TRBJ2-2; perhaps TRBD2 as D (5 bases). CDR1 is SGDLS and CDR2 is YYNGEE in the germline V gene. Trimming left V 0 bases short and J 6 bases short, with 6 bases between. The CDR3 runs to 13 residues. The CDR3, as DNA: TGTGCCAGCAGCGTAGAGAGGGCCGGGGAGCTGTTTTTT. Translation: CASSVERAGELFF. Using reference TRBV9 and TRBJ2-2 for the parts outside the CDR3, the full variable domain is DSGVTQTPKHLITATGQRVTLRCSPRSGDLSVYWYQQSLDQGLQFLIQYYNGEERAKGNILERFSAQQFPDLHSELNLSSLELGDSALYFCASSVERAGELFFGEGSRLTVL.

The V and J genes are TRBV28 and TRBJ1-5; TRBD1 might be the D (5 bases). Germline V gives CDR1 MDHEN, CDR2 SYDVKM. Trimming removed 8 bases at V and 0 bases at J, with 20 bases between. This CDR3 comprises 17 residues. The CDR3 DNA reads TGTGCCAGCCTTTCCATTACAGGACCTTATAGCAATCAGCCCCAGCATTTT. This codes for CASLSITGPYSNQPQHF.

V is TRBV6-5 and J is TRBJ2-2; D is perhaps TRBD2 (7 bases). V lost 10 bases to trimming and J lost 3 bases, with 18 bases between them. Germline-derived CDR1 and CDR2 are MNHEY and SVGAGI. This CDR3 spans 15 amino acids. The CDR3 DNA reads TGTGCCACCAATGGGGAGGGGGGCGACACCGGGGAGCTGTTTTTT. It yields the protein CATNGEGGDTGELFF.

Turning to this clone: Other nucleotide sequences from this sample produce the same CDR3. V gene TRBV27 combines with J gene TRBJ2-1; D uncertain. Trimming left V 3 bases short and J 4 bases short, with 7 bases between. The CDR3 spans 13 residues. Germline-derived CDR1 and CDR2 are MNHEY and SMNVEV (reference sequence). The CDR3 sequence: CASSLAEYNEQFF. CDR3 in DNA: TGTGCCAGCAGTTTGGCGGAATACAATGAGCAGTTCTTC.

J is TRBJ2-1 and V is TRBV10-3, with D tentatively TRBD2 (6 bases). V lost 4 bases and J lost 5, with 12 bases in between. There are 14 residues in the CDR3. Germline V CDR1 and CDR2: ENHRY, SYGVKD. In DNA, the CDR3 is TGTGCCATCAGTGTGGAGGGCAGACACAATGAGCAGTTCTTC. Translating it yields CAISVEGRHNEQFF.

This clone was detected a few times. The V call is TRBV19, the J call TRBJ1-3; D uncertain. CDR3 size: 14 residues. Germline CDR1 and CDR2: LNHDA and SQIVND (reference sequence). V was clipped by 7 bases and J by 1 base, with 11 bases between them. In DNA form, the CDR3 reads TGTGCCAGTACCCCGCGGGCTTCTGGAAACACCATATATTTT. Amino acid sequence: CASTPRASGNTIYF.

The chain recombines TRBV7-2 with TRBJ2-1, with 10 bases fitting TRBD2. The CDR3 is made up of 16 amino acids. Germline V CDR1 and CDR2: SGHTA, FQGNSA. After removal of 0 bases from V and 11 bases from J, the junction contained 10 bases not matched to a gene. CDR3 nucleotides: TGTGCCAGCAGCTTAGCGCGGGCTAGCGGGAGAGGTCAGCAGTTCTTC. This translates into CASSLARASGRGQQFF. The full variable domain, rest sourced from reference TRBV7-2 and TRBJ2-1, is GAGVSQSPSNKVTEKGKDVELRCDPISGHTALYWYRQSLGQGLEFLIYFQGNSAPDKSGLPSDRFSAERTGGSVSTLTIQRTQQEDSAVYLCASSLARASGRGQQFFGPGTRLTVL.

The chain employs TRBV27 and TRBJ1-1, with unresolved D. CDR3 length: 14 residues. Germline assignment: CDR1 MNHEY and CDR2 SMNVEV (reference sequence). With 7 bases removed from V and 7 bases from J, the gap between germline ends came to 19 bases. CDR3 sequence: CASTPTGSPNEAFF. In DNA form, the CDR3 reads TGTGCCAGCACCCCTACCGGGTCCCCTAATGAAGCTTTCTTT.

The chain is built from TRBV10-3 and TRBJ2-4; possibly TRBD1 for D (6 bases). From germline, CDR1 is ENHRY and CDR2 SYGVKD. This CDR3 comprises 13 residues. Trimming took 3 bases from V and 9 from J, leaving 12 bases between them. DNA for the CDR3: TGTGCCATCAGTGAAGGGGGTCTCGGCATTCAGTACTTC. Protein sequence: CAISEGGLGIQYF.

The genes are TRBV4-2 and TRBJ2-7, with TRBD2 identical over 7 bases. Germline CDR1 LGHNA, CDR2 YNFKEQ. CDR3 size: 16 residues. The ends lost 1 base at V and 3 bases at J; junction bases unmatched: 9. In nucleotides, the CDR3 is TGTGCCAGCAGCCAAGCCGCGGGGGTCGGCGTCTACGAGCAGTACTTC. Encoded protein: CASSQAAGVGVYEQYF.